This T cell receptor (beta chain) is from a study of blood T cell repertoires in COVID-19. The wider study: T cells, B-cell-depleted T cells, or PBMCs supplied cDNA or gDNA.

The CDR3 runs 14 residues. Germline loops: CDR1 SGDLS, CDR2 YYNGEE. Trimming removed 0 bases from V and 2 bases from J, with 8 bases in between. Under the authors' procedure: Amplification of reference gene primers was used by the study to estimate nucleated cell counts. Assay: immunoSEQ multiplex PCR; the TCRdb copy retains only in-frame clones and omits some. That table supplies the V and J calls and clone size; D and trimming were determined from the DNA. The table records fewer than 500,000 clones, approximately 90% of them present only once. This clone was observed many times. Clinical history as reported by participants underpinned cohort assignment.

The sample was PBMCs or T cells enriched from blood (not recorded which). This chain connects TRBV9 to TRBJ1-2; D ambiguous. The TCR sequence derives from a man aged 30 to 45 who had recovered from COVID-19. In DNA, the CDR3 is TGTGCCAGCAGCGTAGGAGGGCTCAACTATGGCTACACCTTC. Its translation: CASSVGGLNYGYTF.